The sequence of this T cell receptor (beta chain) was determined in a study of T cell repertoires in cytomegalovirus infection. Study at large: Both a matching HLA type and CMV infection were indicated by public TCR beta signatures.

One entry per CDR3 protein, called by TCRdb with MiXCR from the reads. The table records about 100,000 distinct CDR3 sequences, 35% to 50% of them present only once. This clonotype came up once. Its specificity is not known. Looked up from germline, CDR1 is SGHAT and CDR2 is FQNNGV. The CDR3 is made up of 15 amino acids. The ends were cut back, 2 bases at V and 0 bases at J, with 11 bases in the middle. Here the sequenced sample was CD8+ T cells from cultured PBMCs, taken from culture after CMV antigen stimulation. The chain couples TRBV11-2 to TRBJ2-7, with D maybe TRBD1 (5 bases). The source of this sequence is a human donor in good health (CMV status not recorded). Some clones in this sample may be carry-over from other donors' samples. This CDR3 is CASSLQGPSSYEQYF. The CDR3 nucleotides are TGTGCCAGCAGCTTACAGGGTCCTAGCTCCTACGAGCAGTACTTC.